This T cell receptor (beta chain) was sequenced during a study of long-term antiretroviral therapy in people with HIV. Samples were assayed with immunoSEQ v3.0 at survey level. Sequencing of each sample targeted 40,000-50,000 T-cell genomes. The method was immunoSEQ multiplex PCR; TCRdb's version includes in-frame clones alone and lacks a portion of them. This table has about 27,000 clones, 82% appearing once. Regarding the study as a whole: The range of CDR3 lengths in HIV repertoires proved narrower than that found in controls. In samples taken after ART, diversity increased but remained below transplant donor control levels. The study collected blood between the mid-2000s and the late 2010s, possibly under older ART regimens.

To note about this clone: Its antigen is still unknown.

This clonotype was obtained from a man in his forties or fifties with HIV. Sequencing was performed on unsorted PBMCs, taken 2.9 years after starting antiretroviral therapy.

This CDR3 reads CASSEAVVAGTGELFF. The CDR3 DNA is TGTGCCAGCAGTGAAGCAGTCGTCGCGGGAACCGGGGAGCTGTTTTTT. The chain employs TRBV6-1 and TRBJ2-2; a weak D match, TRBD2 (6 bases). Trimming removed 0 bases from V and 5 bases from J, with 13 bases in between. The CDR3 loop spans 16 amino acids. Germline V gene lookup returns CDR1 MNHNS and CDR2 SASEGT.